A single T cell receptor (beta chain) is shown here with its context. Its antigen target is currently unknown. The sample holds no much larger clone one base away, and base qualities are not on file. This sample is part of a study of OX40 agonist ivuxolimab in advanced cancers. With respect to the entire study: Ivuxolimab was an agonistic, fully human IgG2 monoclonal antibody directed against OX40 (CD134), a costimulatory receptor. Patients were allowed to have had prior anti-PD-1, anti-PD-L1 or anti-CTLA-4 therapy, and 30% to 40% of the dose-escalation patients had previously received checkpoint inhibitors. The purpose of peripheral TCRbeta sequencing was to test whether ivuxolimab changed TCR sequence diversity and led to clonal T-cell expansion. The paper covers the monotherapy dose-escalation part of the phase I ivuxolimab trial, which included N ≈ 50 patients. Three dose-escalation patients achieved partial responses, one with hepatocellular carcinoma and two with cutaneous melanoma. In the dose-escalation cohort, approximately 82% of patients were male, and the mean age was approximately 60 years, with a range of roughly 20 to 79. Intravenous ivuxolimab was administered to patients every 2 weeks at six dose levels: 0.01, 0.1, 0.3, 1.5, 3 and 10 mg/kg. Of the approximately 50 patients in dose escalation, 19 had hepatocellular carcinoma, some 15 had melanoma, 9 had renal cell carcinoma and 9 had head and neck cancer. Broader findings and caveats from the paper: Low levels of normalized T-cell clonal expansion were also seen in some nonresponding patients. After ivuxolimab, expanded clones were on average more numerous among CD8+ T cells than among CD4+ T cells. At doses from 0.1 to 3.0 mg/kg, clonal expansion was seen in both CD4+ and CD8+ blood T cells between baseline and week 6. Partial responders in the 0.1-3.0 mg/kg groups had among the lowest normalized peripheral clonal expansion, especially among CD8+ T cells. Which antigens the clonally expanded peripheral T cells were specific for was not determined.

For sequencing of the TCRbeta CDR3 region, genomic DNA was extracted from the sorted cells. The immunoSEQ Assay was used for sequencing of TCRbeta CDR3 regions. TCRdb's version of the immuneACCESS table is confined to in-frame rearrangements and falls short of the full clone set. An unresolved V gene accounts for under half of the shortfall where checked; the remainder is of unknown origin. The sample records under 80,000 clones, 87% of which are singletons. The ten largest clones represent 4% of the sample. The CDR3 spans 16 residues, from the cysteine through the phenylalanine. Solely the CDR3 DNA is kept, with 48 bases framed from the first base. Taken from the germline V gene, the CDR1 and CDR2 loops are SGHTA and FQGNSA. V gives up 5 bases and J gives up 5 bases, and the segment between their germline ends measures 18 bases. The trial excluded patients who had a history of autoimmune disease or who were on systemic immunosuppression. In every dose cohort, peripheral blood was drawn for TCR sequencing at baseline, cycle 4 day 1, and cycle 7 day 1. Samples were obtained from an open-label, multicenter, first-in-human phase I dose-escalation trial of ivuxolimab. Adults with locally advanced or metastatic head and neck squamous cell, hepatocellular, melanoma or renal cell carcinoma were enrolled in the trial. Before TCR sequencing, CD4+ and CD8+ T cells were separately sorted from peripheral blood.

Specimen: CD4+ or CD8+ T cells sorted from blood, collected in a trial of the OX40 agonist ivuxolimab. The sequence derives from an adult with an advanced solid tumor such as melanoma, head and neck, liver or kidney cancer. The V and J genes are TRBV7-2 and TRBJ1-4, and the D gene may be TRBD1, 5 bases matching. The CDR3 protein sequence reads: CASSPLTGLLNEKLFF. The DNA is as follows: TGTGCCAGCAGCCCACTAACAGGATTACTAAATGAAAAACTGTTTTTT.